This T cell receptor (beta chain) stems from a study of somatic mutations in cytotoxic T cells in rheumatoid arthritis. About the study: Some V beta antibody-stained T-cell populations were flow-sorted at nearly 100% purity, including V beta1+ cells sequenced for TCRB.

Using immunoSEQ multiplex PCR, the repertoire was profiled, and TCRdb retains in-frame clones only, with some absent. This table holds about 18,000 clones, around 80% found once. The origin of this receptor is an adult with rheumatoid arthritis. The sample taken for sequencing was CD8+ T cells sorted from blood.

The CDR3 loop reads CASSVGSQGGAGELFF. The CDR3 region has the DNA TGTGCCAGCAGCGTAGGCAGTCAAGGAGGGGCCGGGGAGCTGTTTTTT. V is TRBV9 and J is TRBJ2-2; possibly TRBD2 for D (6 bases). The CDR3 totals 16 residues. Trimming took off 0 bases at V and 6 bases at J, with 15 bases between the two ends. In germline, CDR1 is SGDLS, CDR2 YYNGEE.